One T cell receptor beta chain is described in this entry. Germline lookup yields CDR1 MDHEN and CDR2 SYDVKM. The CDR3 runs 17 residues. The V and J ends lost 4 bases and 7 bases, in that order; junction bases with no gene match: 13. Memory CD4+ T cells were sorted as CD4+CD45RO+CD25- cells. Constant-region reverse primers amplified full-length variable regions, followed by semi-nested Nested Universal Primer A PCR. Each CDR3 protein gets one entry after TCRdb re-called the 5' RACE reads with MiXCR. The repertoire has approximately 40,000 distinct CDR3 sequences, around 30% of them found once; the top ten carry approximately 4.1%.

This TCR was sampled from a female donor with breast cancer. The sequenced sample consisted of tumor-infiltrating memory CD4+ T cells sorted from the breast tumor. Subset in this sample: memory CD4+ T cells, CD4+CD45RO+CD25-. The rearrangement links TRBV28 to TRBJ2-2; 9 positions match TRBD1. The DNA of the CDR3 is TGTGCCAGCAGTTATGGTGGAGTGGGGACAGGGAGCGGGGAGCTGTTTTTT. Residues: CASSYGGVGTGSGELFF.